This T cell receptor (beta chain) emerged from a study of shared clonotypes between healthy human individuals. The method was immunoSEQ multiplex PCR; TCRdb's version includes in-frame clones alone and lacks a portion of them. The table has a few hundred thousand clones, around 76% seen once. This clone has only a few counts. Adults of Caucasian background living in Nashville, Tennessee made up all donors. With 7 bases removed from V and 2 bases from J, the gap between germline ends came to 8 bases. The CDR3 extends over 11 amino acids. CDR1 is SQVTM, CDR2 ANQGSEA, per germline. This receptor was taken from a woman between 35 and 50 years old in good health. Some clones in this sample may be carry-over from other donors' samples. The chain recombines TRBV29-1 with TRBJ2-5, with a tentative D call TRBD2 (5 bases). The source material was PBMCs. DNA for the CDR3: TGCAGCGCCGGGGTTCAAGAGACCCAGTACTTC. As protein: CSAGVQETQYF.